These T cell receptor beta chains were read from a single sample in a study of cytomegalovirus exposure and HLA in healthy donors. Sequenced by immunoSEQ multiplex PCR; TCRdb stores in-frame clones only, minus some. The top ten clones hold approximately 2.1% of a sample with 130,000 to 150,000 clones, roughly 75% of them seen once. Sequencing was carried out using PBMCs. The receptors shown here come from a man younger than 45 in good health and CMV-seronegative. The CDR3 runs from the conserved cysteine through the conserved F or W.

j_gene,v_gene,CDR3aa
TRBJ1-1,TRBV6-4,CASSRDRGADEAFF
TRBJ2-3,TRBV5-6,CASSLVGGDTDTQYF
TRBJ2-6,TRBV4-1,CASSQAPEGVSGANVLTF
TRBJ1-1,TRBV18,CASSPTGGYGTEAFF
TRBJ1-4,TRBV6-5,CASSPDRGREKLFF
TRBJ1-1,TRBV6-1,CASSESGGGTEAFF
TRBJ1-2,TRBV2,CASYGSTGETYGYTF
TRBJ2-3,TRBV9,CASSVGARQASTDTQYF
TRBJ2-7,TRBV11-2,CASSTPDRGSYEQYF
TRBJ2-7,TRBV5-4,CASSLRGPYEQYF
TRBJ2-7,TRBV4-1,CASSQSTGTYEQYF
TRBJ1-1,TRBV6-5,CASSYSMREDTEAFF
TRBJ1-2,TRBV10-3,CAISESQEANYGYTF
TRBJ1-3,TRBV9,CASSPRDRRPRGNTIYF
TRBJ2-2,TRBV2,CATAGTGNTGELFF
TRBJ1-5,TRBV11-2,CASSLDESGVLNSNQPQHF
TRBJ2-7,TRBV14,CASSQALGTGYEQYF
TRBJ2-5,TRBV18,CASSPAGETQYF
TRBJ1-1,TRBV7-2,CASGVGGTLNTEAFF
TRBJ1-1,TRBV28,CASRPVAGIASAFF
TRBJ1-3,TRBV28,CASRERGTGNTIYF
TRBJ2-1,TRBV2,CASNREITYNEQFF
TRBJ1-2,TRBV6-1,CASRRGQGADYGYTF
TRBJ2-7,TRBV7-9,CASSYFGVAGGGEQYF
TRBJ1-2,TRBV28,CASSLWLVDYTF
TRBJ1-4,TRBV19,CASAGYQGQGSEKLFF
TRBJ2-7,TRBV5-6,CASSLGDLASEQYF
TRBJ2-7,TRBV5-1,CASSLLGTGSYEQYF
TRBJ2-2,TRBV12-5,CAKFLPLGGGTNTGELFF
TRBJ2-7,TRBV28,CATLTGPRLGEQYF
TRBJ2-5,TRBV7-2,CASSLTGTSPLKTQYF
TRBJ1-5,TRBV5-1,CASSILQGHQPQHF
TRBJ2-1,TRBV27,CASRGGLNSYNEQFF
TRBJ2-7,TRBV7-9,CASSSPGGYEQYF
TRBJ1-4,TRBV5-1,CASSLARMDEKLFF
TRBJ1-4,TRBV5-1,CASSLGESDYEKLFF
TRBJ1-2,TRBV7-2,CASSFGPGGNYGYTF
TRBJ1-1,TRBV2,CASTKGENTEAFF
TRBJ2-5,TRBV10-3,CAISESTGVETQYF
TRBJ2-6,TRBV14,CASRRGGSGANVLTF
TRBJ1-5,TRBV27,CASSLSGQGRDQPQHF
TRBJ1-1,TRBV2,CASSGRQGANTEAFF